The clone carrying this TCR beta chain was found a few times. Its target is not known. CDR3 length equals 12 residues. With 5 bases removed from V and 9 bases from J, the gap between germline ends came to 11 bases. The germline V gene encodes CDR1 SEHNR and CDR2 FQNEAQ (reference sequence). This entry belongs to a study of CD8+ T cells in alopecia areata. Study-level points and caveats: Scalp samples also contribute reads from the resident alphabeta T cells found in normal skin. The study found higher clonality in lesional than normal scalp, especially in alopecia totalis/universalis.

TCR sequencing used cDNA made by reverse transcription of extracted RNA. Measured with immunoSEQ multiplex PCR; TCRdb has only the in-frame clones, and not every one. The top ten hold approximately 34% of the sample, which has some 160,000 clones, 62% seen once. This chain joins TRBV7-9 and TRBJ2-1; tentatively, D is TRBD1 or TRBD2 (5 bases each). The TCR was taken from a human donor in good health. Material for sequencing was CD8+ T cells sorted from blood. The CDR3 nucleotides are TGTGCCAGCAGCCTACGGGGCGCTGAGCAGTTCTTC. It encodes CASSLRGAEQFF.